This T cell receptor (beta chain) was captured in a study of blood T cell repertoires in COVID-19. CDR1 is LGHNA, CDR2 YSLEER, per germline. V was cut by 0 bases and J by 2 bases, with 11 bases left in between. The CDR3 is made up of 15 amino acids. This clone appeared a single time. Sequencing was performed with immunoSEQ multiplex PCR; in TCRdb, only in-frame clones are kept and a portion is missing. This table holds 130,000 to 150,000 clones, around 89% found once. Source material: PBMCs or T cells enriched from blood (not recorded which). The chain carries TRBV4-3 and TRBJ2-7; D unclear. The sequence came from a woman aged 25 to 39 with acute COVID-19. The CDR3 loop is CASSQESFYPYEQYF. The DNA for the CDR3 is TGCGCCAGCAGCCAAGAATCTTTTTATCCCTACGAGCAGTACTTC.